This TCR beta chain appears in the sequencing data of a study of molecular identifiers for immune sequencing clone quantification. TCRdb itself ran the PCR reads through MiXCR, one entry per CDR3 protein. The profile shows about half a million distinct CDR3 sequences, about 25% of them singletons. Using a CD8+CD4-CCR7+CD45RA+ phenotype, naive CD8 T cells were sorted. In this sample, this clonotype turned up a few times. This CDR3 region has 15 residues. The germline V and J ends were trimmed by 0 bases and 4 bases, with 12 bases remaining between them. Germline values: CDR1 PRHDT, CDR2 FYEKMQ (reference sequence).

V and J are TRBV13 and TRBJ1-2, with no clear D. Sample: naive CD8+ T cells from blood, with Jurkat cell RNA spiked in. This sample's subset: FACS-sorted CD8+CD4-CCR7+CD45RA+ naive T cells. This sequence was found in a human donor in good health. Some libraries in this study had Jurkat cell RNA spiked in. The CDR3 spells CASSLGGGLSYGYTF. In DNA, the CDR3 is TGTGCCAGCAGCTTAGGGGGAGGCCTGAGCTATGGCTACACCTTC.